This note documents a single T cell receptor (beta chain) sequence. This CDR3 region has 12 residues. V gave up 4 bases and J gave up 7 bases, with 8 bases separating them. Germline V gene data show CDR1 as KGHSH and CDR2 as LQKENI. This sample is drawn from a study of blood T cell repertoires in COVID-19. Across the whole study: From the United States, Italy and Spain came samples of acute and convalescent COVID-19. Sources were T cells, B-cell-depleted T cells, or PBMCs; the material itself was cDNA or gDNA.

In the original analysis: Counts of nucleated cells, estimated from reference gene primer amplification, were obtained. This table comes from immunoSEQ multiplex PCR, and its TCRdb copy is limited to in-frame clones, with some not included. V and J calls and clone size come straight from that table; D and trimming were deduced from the DNA. Of just over 80,000 clones detected, about four fifths appear once; the ten largest clones hold around 40%. The chain carries TRBV18 and TRBJ2-1; no firm D call. The sequence was obtained from a man aged 80 or over with acute or convalescent COVID-19. The sample consisted of peripheral blood. The CDR3 nucleotides read TGTGCCAGCTCACGATTACGGAATGAGCAGTTCTTC. Its protein is CASSRLRNEQFF.